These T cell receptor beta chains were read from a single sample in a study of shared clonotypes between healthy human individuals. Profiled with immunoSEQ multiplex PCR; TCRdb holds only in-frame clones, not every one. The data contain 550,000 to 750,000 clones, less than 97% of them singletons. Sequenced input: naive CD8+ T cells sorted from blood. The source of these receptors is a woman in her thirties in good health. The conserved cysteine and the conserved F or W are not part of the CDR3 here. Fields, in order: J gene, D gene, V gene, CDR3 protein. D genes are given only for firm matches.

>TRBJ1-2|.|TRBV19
ASSSRVTNYGYT
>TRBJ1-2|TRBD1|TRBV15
ATSTARDREDGYT
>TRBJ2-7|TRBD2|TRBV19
ASSRDREGPHEQY
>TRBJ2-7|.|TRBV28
ASSPVTERSYEQY
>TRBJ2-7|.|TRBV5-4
ASSLGDEQY
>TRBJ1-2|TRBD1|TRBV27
ASSLVGTGASGYT
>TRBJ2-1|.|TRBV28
ASSLLARNEQF
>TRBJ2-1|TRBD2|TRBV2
ASISGTSRREQF
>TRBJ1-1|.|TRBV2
ATEGAANTEAF
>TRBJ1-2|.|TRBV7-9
ASSSLKTDLRYGYT
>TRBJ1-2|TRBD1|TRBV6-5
ASSYSQGQSYGYT
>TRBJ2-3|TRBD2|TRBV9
ASSPGRGVMTDTQY
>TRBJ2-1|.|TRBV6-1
ASSPRSYNEQF
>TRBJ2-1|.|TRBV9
ASSDGPGVF
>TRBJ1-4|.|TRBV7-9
ASSLSVGANEKLF
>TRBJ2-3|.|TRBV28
ASSLVRGITDTQY
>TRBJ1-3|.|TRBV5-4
ASSFGNTIY
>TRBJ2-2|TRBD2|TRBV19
ASSSTSAYTGELF
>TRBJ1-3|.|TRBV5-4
ASSQEMGNTIY
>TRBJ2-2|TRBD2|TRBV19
ASSEGLAGGTGELF
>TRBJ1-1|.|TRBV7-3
ASSSDGYEAF
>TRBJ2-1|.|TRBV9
ASSGLNNEQF
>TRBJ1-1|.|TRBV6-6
ASSSRTARTTEAF
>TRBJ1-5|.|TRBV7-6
ASSLFRGGLCNQPQH
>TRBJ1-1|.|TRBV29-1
SVLTPAGMNTEAF
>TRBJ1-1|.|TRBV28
ASSSGRNTEAF
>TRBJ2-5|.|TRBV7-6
ASSLDGEETQY
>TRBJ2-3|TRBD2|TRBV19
ASSLAGGSTDTQY
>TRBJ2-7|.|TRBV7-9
ASSSPEQY